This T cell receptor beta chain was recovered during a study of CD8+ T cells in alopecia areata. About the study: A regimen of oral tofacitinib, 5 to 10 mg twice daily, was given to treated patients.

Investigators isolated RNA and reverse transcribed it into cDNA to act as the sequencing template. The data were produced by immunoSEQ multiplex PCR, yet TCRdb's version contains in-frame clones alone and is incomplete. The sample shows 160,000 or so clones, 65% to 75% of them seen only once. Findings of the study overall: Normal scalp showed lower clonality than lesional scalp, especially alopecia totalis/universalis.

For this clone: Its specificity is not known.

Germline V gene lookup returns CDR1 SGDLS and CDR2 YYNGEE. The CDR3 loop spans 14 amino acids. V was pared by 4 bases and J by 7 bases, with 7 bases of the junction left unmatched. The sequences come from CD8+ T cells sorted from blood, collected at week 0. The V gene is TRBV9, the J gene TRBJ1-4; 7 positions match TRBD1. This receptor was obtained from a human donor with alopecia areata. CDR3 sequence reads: CASSSENRGEKLFF. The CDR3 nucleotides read TGTGCCAGCAGCAGCGAAAACAGGGGTGAAAAACTGTTTTTT. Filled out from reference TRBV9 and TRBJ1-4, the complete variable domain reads DSGVTQTPKHLITATGQRVTLRCSPRSGDLSVYWYQQSLDQGLQFLIQYYNGEERAKGNILERFSAQQFPDLHSELNLSSLELGDSALYFCASSSENRGEKLFFGSGTQLSVL.